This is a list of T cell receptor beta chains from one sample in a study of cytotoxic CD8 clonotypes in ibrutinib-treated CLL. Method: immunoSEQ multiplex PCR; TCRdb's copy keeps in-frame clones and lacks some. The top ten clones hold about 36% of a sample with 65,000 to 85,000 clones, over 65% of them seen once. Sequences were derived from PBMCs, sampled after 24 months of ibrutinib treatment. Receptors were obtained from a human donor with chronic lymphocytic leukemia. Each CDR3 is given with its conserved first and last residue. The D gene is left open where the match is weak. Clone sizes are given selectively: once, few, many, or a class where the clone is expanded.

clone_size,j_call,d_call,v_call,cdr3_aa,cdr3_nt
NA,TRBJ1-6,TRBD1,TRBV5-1,CASSLTGVRDSPLHF,TGCGCCAGCAGCCTGACAGGGGTTAGGGATTCACCCCTCCACTTT
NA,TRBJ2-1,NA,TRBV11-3,CASSLDPGKTAEQFF,TGTGCCAGCAGCTTAGATCCGGGAAAGACTGCTGAGCAGTTCTTC
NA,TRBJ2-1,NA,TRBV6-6,CASRTRSEQFF,TGTGCCAGCAGAACCCGAAGTGAGCAGTTCTTC
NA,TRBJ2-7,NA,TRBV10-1,CASSERRAPLYEQYF,TGCGCCAGCAGTGAGAGAAGGGCTCCACTCTACGAGCAGTACTTC
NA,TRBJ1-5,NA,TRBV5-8,CASSLGRIRNQPQHF,TGTGCCAGCAGCTTGGGTAGGATTCGCAATCAGCCCCAGCATTTT
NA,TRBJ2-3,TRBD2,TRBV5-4,CASSPDGGAARDTQYF,TGTGCCAGCAGTCCTGACGGGGGGGCGGCGAGAGATACGCAGTATTTT
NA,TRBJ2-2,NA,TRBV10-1,CASSESWLGGELFF,TGCGCCAGCAGTGAGTCATGGCTTGGCGGGGAGCTGTTTTTT
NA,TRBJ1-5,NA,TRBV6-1,CASSEGTGNQPQHF,TGTGCCAGCAGTGAAGGAACAGGCAATCAGCCCCAGCATTTT
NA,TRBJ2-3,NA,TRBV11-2,CASSSPRVATDTQYF,TGTGCCAGCAGCTCCCCCCGGGTAGCGACAGATACGCAGTATTTT
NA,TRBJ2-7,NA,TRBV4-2,CASSQVKVSSYEQYF,TGTGCCAGCAGCCAAGTAAAGGTCAGCTCCTACGAGCAGTACTTC
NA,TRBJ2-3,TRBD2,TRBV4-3,CASSQDRGSGTDTQYF,TGCGCCAGCAGCCAAGACCGCGGGAGTGGGACAGATACGCAGTATTTT
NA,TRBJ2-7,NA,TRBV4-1,CASSQESGGRVGVGTYEQYF,TGCGCCAGCAGCCAAGAATCGGGCGGCCGGGTGGGCGTCGGAACCTACGAGCAGTACTTC
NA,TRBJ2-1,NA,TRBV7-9,CASSLARGNEQFF,TGTGCCAGCAGCTTAGCGCGGGGCAATGAGCAGTTCTTC
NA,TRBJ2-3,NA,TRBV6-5,CASSYLARTDTQYF,TGTGCCAGCAGTTACTTGGCGCGCACAGATACGCAGTATTTT
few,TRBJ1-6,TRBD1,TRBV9,CASSVEGTGGNSPLHF,TGTGCCAGCAGCGTAGAGGGGACAGGGGGAAATTCACCCCTCCACTTT
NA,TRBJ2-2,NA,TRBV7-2,CASSPMGTGELFF,TGTGCCAGCAGCCCGATGGGGACCGGGGAGCTGTTTTTT
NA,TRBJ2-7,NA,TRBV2,CASSPLQGQGQGEQYF,TGTGCCAGCAGCCCTCTTCAGGGTCAGGGCCAGGGCGAGCAGTACTTC
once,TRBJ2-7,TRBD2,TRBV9,CASSFRLAGGTHEQYF,TGTGCCAGCAGCTTCAGACTAGCGGGAGGGACGCACGAGCAGTACTTC
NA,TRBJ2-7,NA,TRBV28,CASSFNQREQYF,TGTGCCAGCAGTTTTAATCAGCGCGAGCAGTACTTC
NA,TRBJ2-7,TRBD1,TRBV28,CASSLPNRGTYF,TGTGCCAGCAGTTTACCTAACAGGGGGACGTACTTC
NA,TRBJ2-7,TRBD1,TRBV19,CASGTAGDEQYF,TGTGCCAGTGGGACAGCCGGGGACGAGCAGTACTTC
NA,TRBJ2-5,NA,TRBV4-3,CASSQSTWGKGETQYF,TGCGCCAGCAGCCAGTCTACTTGGGGGAAGGGAGAGACCCAGTACTTC
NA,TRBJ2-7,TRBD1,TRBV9,CASSVGQGLSYEQYF,TGTGCCAGCAGCGTCGGACAGGGTCTATCCTACGAGCAGTACTTC
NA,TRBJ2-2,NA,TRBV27,CASRNFPGELFF,TGTGCCAGCCGCAACTTCCCCGGGGAGCTGTTTTTT
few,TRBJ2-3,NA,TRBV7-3,CASSSLLVGDTQYF,TGTGCCAGCAGCTCGCTACTGGTGGGAGATACGCAGTATTTT
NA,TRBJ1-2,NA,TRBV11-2,CASSLVGEGYGYTF,TGTGCCAGCAGCTTAGTGGGGGAAGGCTATGGCTACACCTTC
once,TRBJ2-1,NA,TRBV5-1,CASSPATSPNEQFF,TGCGCCAGCAGCCCAGCAACGAGTCCGAATGAGCAGTTCTTC
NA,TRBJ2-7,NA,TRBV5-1,CASSPTGAYEQYF,TGCGCCAGCAGCCCGACAGGCGCCTACGAGCAGTACTTC
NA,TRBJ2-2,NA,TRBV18,CASSVVPDTGELFF,TGTGCCAGCTCGGTGGTTCCAGACACCGGGGAGCTGTTTTTT
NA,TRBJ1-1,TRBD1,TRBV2,CASSRGLREAFF,TGTGCCAGCAGCAGGGGGCTCAGAGAAGCTTTCTTT
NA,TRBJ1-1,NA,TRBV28,CASSSQWDAFF,TGTGCCAGCAGTTCTCAGTGGGATGCTTTCTTT
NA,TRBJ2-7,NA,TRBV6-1,CASTGADEQYF,TGTGCCAGCACTGGGGCAGATGAGCAGTACTTC
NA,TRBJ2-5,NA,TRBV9,CASSVGLDGSGTQYF,TGTGCCAGCAGCGTAGGTCTTGATGGCTCCGGGACCCAGTACTTC
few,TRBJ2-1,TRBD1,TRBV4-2,CASSPGQGDYNEQFF,TGTGCCAGCAGCCCTGGACAGGGGGACTACAATGAGCAGTTCTTC
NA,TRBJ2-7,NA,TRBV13,CASSSSGTYSYEQYF,TGTGCCAGCAGCTCCTCGGGGACCTACTCCTACGAGCAGTACTTC
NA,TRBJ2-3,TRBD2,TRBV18,CASSGLADTDTQYF,TGTGCCAGCTCCGGACTAGCAGACACAGATACGCAGTATTTT
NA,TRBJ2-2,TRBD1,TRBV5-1,CASSLRQGTTGELFF,TGCGCCAGCAGCCTTCGACAGGGTACCACCGGGGAGCTGTTTTTT
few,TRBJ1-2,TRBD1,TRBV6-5,CASSGGTAYGYTF,TGTGCCAGCAGTGGGGGGACAGCCTATGGCTACACCTTC
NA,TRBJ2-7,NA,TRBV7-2,CASSLSRGAWVEQYF,TGTGCCAGCAGCTTAAGCCGCGGGGCTTGGGTCGAGCAGTACTTC
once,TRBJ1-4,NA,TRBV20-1,CSARVGEKLFF,TGCAGTGCTAGAGTGGGGGAAAAACTGTTTTTT
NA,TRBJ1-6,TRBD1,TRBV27,CACGRQGNSPLHF,TGTGCCTGCGGTAGACAGGGGAATTCACCCCTCCACTTT
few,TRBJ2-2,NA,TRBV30,CAWSEEYTGELFF,TGTGCCTGGAGTGAAGAATACACCGGGGAGCTGTTTTTT
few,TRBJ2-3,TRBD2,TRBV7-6,CASSLVLAGSGDTQYF,TGTGCCAGCAGCTTAGTACTAGCGGGGTCGGGAGATACGCAGTATTTT
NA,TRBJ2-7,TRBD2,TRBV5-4,CASSLGASGGLEQYF,TGTGCCAGCAGCTTGGGGGCTAGCGGGGGTTTAGAGCAGTACTTC
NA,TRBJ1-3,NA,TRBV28,CASREPRESGNTIYF,TGTGCCAGCAGGGAACCCAGGGAGTCTGGAAACACCATATATTTT
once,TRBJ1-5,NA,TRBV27,CASSPPGGNQPQHF,TGTGCCAGCAGCCCCCCTGGAGGCAATCAGCCCCAGCATTTT
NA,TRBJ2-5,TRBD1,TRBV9,CASSFMTGLSETQYF,TGTGCCAGCAGCTTTATGACAGGGTTATCAGAGACCCAGTACTTC
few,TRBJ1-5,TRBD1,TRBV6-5,CASSRQGQPQHF,TGTGCCAGCAGTAGACAGGGTCAGCCCCAGCATTTT
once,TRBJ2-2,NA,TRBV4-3,CASSEYARNTGELFF,TGCGCCAGCAGCGAATACGCTAGGAACACCGGGGAGCTGTTTTTT
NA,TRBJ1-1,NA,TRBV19,CASSIWGNTEAFF,TGTGCCAGTAGTATCTGGGGGAACACTGAAGCTTTCTTT
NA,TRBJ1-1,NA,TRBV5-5,CASSLRGLTEAFF,TGTGCCAGCAGCTTGAGAGGGCTCACTGAAGCTTTCTTT
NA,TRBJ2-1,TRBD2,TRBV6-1,CASSELWGGLGLRNEQFF,TGTGCCAGCAGTGAACTTTGGGGGGGACTAGGATTGAGGAATGAGCAGTTCTTC
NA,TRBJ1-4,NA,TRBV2,CASSPPRLQGGNEKLFF,TGTGCCAGCAGTCCCCCACGACTTCAAGGGGGAAATGAAAAACTGTTTTTT
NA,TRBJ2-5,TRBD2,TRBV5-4,CASSPLAGERETQYF,TGTGCCAGCAGCCCTCTAGCGGGAGAGAGAGAGACCCAGTACTTC
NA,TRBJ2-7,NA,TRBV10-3,CAMSQSFDFTYEQYF,TGTGCCATGAGTCAATCGTTTGACTTTACCTACGAGCAGTACTTC
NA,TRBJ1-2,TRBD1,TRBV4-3,CASSQELTGRGGYTF,TGCGCCAGCAGCCAAGAATTGACAGGGCGCGGTGGCTACACCTTC
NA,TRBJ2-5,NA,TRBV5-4,CASSLFGRETQYF,TGTGCCAGCAGCTTGTTTGGGCGGGAGACCCAGTACTTC
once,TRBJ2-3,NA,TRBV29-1,CSVSPANTQYF,TGCAGCGTCTCCCCCGCCAATACGCAGTATTTT